Following are 17 T cell receptor beta chains from one sample sequenced in a study of siplizumab effects on memory and regulatory T cells. The method was immunoSEQ multiplex PCR; TCRdb's version includes in-frame clones alone and lacks a portion of them. Of 100,000 to 120,000 clones listed, roughly 90% are singletons. Sequencing was done on a sample of CD4+ T cells sorted from blood. These TCRs come from a human donor in good health.

This clone is a singleton in its sample. The chain couples TRBV5-1 to TRBJ1-5; D is possibly TRBD1 (5 bases). Trimming shortened V by 0 bases and J by 3 bases, and 10 bases separated the two germline ends. Germline CDR1 is SGHRS and CDR2 is YFSETQ. CDR3 size: 15 residues. The CDR3 DNA reads TGCGCCAGCAGCTTGGATGGGGGAAACAATCAGCCCCAGCATTTT. It codes for CASSLDGGNNQPQHF.

This clone was found once. The chain has TRBV19 and TRBJ1-2, with a possible D match to TRBD1 (5 bases). V lost 4 bases and J 8 bases, leaving 20 bases between the germline ends. This CDR3 spans 15 amino acids. Germline CDR1 reads LNHDA; CDR2 reads SQIVND (reference sequence). The CDR3 loop reads CASSRSLETANGYTF. The CDR3 region has the DNA TGTGCCAGTAGTAGGAGTCTCGAGACAGCGAACGGCTACACCTTC.

This chain connects TRBV5-4 to TRBJ2-7, with D hard to call. The CDR3 runs 11 residues. The V and J ends lost 3 bases and 7 bases respectively, with 8 bases between them. Germline assignment: CDR1 SGHNT and CDR2 YYREEE (reference sequence). The CDR3 loop is CASSSPGEQYF. The CDR3 bases are TGTGCCAGCAGCTCCCCTGGGGAGCAGTACTTC.

The chain employs TRBV7-2 and TRBJ1-2; D is ambiguous. Germline CDR1 is SGHTA and CDR2 is FQGNSA. The V end was cut by 5 bases, the J end by 7 bases, with 14 bases between. The CDR3 totals 13 residues. The CDR3 loop reads CASSPREGGGYTF. The CDR3 bases are TGTGCCAGCAGCCCCCGGGAGGGAGGTGGCTACACCTTC.

The sample holds a few counts of this clone. The chain has TRBV5-1 and TRBJ1-1; possible D gene TRBD1, 6 bases. The CDR3 extends over 13 amino acids. Germline CDR1 SGHRS, CDR2 YFSETQ. The V gene lost 2 bases and the J gene lost 1 base, with 6 bases spanning the gap. The CDR3, as DNA: TGCGCCAGCAGCTTACAGGGGAACACTGAAGCTTTCTTT. Translation: CASSLQGNTEAFF.

About this clone: The junction shows a germline mismatch at one end, possibly a read error. V is TRBV20-1 and J is TRBJ2-7; D is tentatively TRBD1 or TRBD2 (6 bases each). The CDR3 has 11 amino acids. The germline V gene encodes CDR1 DFQATT and CDR2 SNEGSKA (reference sequence). The CDR3, as DNA: TGCAGTGCCCAATCAGGGGAGGTAGTGGTGTTC. Translation gives CSAQSGEVVVF.

This clone was picked up one time. V usage is TRBV5-1 and J usage is TRBJ2-3; D gene ambiguous. CDR1 is SGHRS and CDR2 is YFSETQ in the germline V gene. The CDR3 length is 14 residues. Trimming took off 0 bases at V and 6 bases at J, with 11 bases between the two ends. CDR3 DNA: TGCGCCAGCAGCTTGGCTGACCCTACGGATACGCAGTATTTT. Protein product: CASSLADPTDTQYF.

The sample holds one count of this clone. The V call is TRBV18, the J call TRBJ1-1; no firm D call. CDR1 and CDR2 from the germline V gene are KGHSH and LQKENI. The CDR3 contains 17 residues. V lost 0 bases and J 0 bases, leaving 14 bases between the germline ends. The chain's CDR3 is CASSPPGVMGMNTEAFF. CDR3 in DNA: TGTGCCAGCTCACCACCGGGAGTGATGGGGATGAACACTGAAGCTTTCTTT.

The chain has TRBV6-1 and TRBJ2-7, with D unclear. V was clipped by 6 bases and J by 3 bases, with 3 bases between them. CDR1 is MNHNS, CDR2 SASEGT, per germline. The CDR3 spans 10 residues. Here the CDR3 reads CASSYYEQYF. The CDR3 coding sequence is TGTGCCAGCAGCTACTACGAGCAGTACTTC.

The chain recombines TRBV6-5 with TRBJ1-2; the match to TRBD1 covers 7 bases. Germline V gene data show CDR1 as MNHEY and CDR2 as SVGAGI. V lost 6 bases, J lost 7 bases, and 8 bases stayed unmatched. CDR3 length: 13 residues. This chain's CDR3 is CASRVRGTAGYTF. CDR3 DNA sequence: TGTGCCAGCAGAGTCAGGGGGACAGCTGGCTACACCTTC.

This clone was found once. The gene calls are TRBV11-2 and TRBJ1-4; D is perhaps TRBD1 (6 bases). V was clipped by 5 bases and J by 8 bases, with 12 bases between them. Germline CDR1 reads SGHAT; CDR2 reads FQNNGV. CDR3 length: 13 residues. CDR3 sequence reads: CASSRSGVEKLFF. CDR3 sequence (DNA): TGTGCCAGCAGCCGATCAGGGGTCGAAAAACTGTTTTTT.

The V gene is TRBV6-1, the J gene TRBJ2-3; 7 positions agree with TRBD1. The trim removed 5 bases at V and 6 bases at J, leaving 5 bases unmatched. CDR1 and CDR2 (germline): MNHNS, SASEGT. The CDR3 is 13 amino acids. The CDR3 sequence: CASSPDRDDTQYF. CDR3 coding DNA: TGTGCCAGCAGTCCTGACAGGGACGATACGCAGTATTTT.

Only one count was recorded for this clone. This chain uses TRBV5-1 with TRBJ1-1; TRBD1 might be the D (5 bases). Germline CDR1 SGHRS, CDR2 YFSETQ. There are 15 residues in the CDR3. V was trimmed by 4 bases and J by 1 base, leaving 14 bases between them. This chain's CDR3 is CASSRGEVQNTEAFF. The CDR3 nucleotides are TGCGCCAGCAGCCGGGGGGAGGTCCAGAACACTGAAGCTTTCTTT.

This clone showed up just once. The chain combines TRBV7-8 with TRBJ1-5; 7 nucleotides match TRBD1. The germline V gene encodes CDR1 SGHVS and CDR2 FQNEAQ. After removal of 1 base from V and 1 base from J, the junction contained 1 base not matched to a gene. The CDR3 extends over 15 amino acids. DNA of the CDR3: TGTGCCAGCAGCTTAGGGACAGGAAGCAATCAGCCCCAGCATTTT. Translation gives CASSLGTGSNQPQHF.

V is TRBV11-2 and J is TRBJ2-1, with D hard to call. The germline V gene encodes CDR1 SGHAT and CDR2 FQNNGV. This CDR3 has 14 residues. Trimming left V 4 bases short and J 5 bases short, with 12 bases between. The CDR3, as DNA: TGTGCCAGCAGCTCGACGCTGTTAAACAATGAGCAGTTCTTC. Encoded protein: CASSSTLLNNEQFF.

V usage is TRBV7-7 and J usage is TRBJ2-1; D gene uncertain. Germline CDR1 and CDR2: SSHAT and FNYEAQ (reference sequence). V shed 1 base and J shed 9 bases, with 10 bases lying between them. This CDR3 comprises 13 residues. The CDR3 sequence is CASSLGLVGEQFF. The CDR3 DNA follows: TGTGCCAGCAGCTTAGGTCTAGTGGGTGAGCAGTTCTTC.

This rearrangement joins TRBV6-4 to TRBJ2-5; no firm D call. V dropped 2 bases and J dropped 2 bases, with 12 bases sitting between them. The CDR3 runs to 15 residues. Germline CDR1 MRHNA, CDR2 SNTAGT. The CDR3 spells CASSDRVGLQETQYF. CDR3 coding DNA: TGTGCCAGCAGTGACAGGGTAGGGTTACAAGAGACCCAGTACTTC.